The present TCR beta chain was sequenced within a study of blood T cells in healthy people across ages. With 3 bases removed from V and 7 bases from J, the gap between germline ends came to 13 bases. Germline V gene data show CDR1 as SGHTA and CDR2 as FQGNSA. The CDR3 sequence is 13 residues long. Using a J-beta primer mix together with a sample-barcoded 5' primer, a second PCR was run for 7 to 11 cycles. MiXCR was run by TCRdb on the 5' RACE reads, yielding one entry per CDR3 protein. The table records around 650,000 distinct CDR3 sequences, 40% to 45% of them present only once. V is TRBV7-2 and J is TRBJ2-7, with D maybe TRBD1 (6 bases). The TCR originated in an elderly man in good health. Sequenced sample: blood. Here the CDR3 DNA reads TGTGCCAGCAGCTTGGGGGCTAGGGGTGAGCAGTACTTC. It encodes CASSLGARGEQYF.